The clone carrying this T cell receptor beta chain was seen a handful of times. This CDR3 contains 16 residues. These data are taken from a study of blood T cell repertoires in COVID-19. Background on the study: The study drew acute and convalescent COVID-19 samples from the United States, Italy and Spain. PBMCs, B-cell-depleted T cells, or T cells were the source of the cDNA or gDNA that made up the material.

Clones were read by immunoSEQ multiplex PCR, and TCRdb kept only the in-frame ones, dropping some. The sample carries 80,000 or so clones, about 80% recorded once. The sample was peripheral blood. The chain uses TRBV21-1 and TRBJ2-1; the table's D gene call, TRBD2, was not cross checked with the DNA. TRBV21-1 counts as a pseudogene. The clonotype was recovered from a woman aged 70-85 years with acute or convalescent COVID-19. This CDR3 reads CASSKRLGGTYNEQFF. The CDR3 nucleotides are TGTGCCAGCAGCAAAAGGTTAGGAGGAACCTACAATGAGCAGTTCTTC.